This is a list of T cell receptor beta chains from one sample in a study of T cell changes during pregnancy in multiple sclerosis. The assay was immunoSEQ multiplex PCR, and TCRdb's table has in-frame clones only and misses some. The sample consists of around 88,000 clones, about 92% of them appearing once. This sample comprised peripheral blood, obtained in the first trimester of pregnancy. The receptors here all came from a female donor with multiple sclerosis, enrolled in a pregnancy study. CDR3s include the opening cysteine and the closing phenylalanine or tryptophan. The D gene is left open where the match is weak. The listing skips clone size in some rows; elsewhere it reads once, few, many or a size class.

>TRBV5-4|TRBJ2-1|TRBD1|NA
TGTGCCAGCAGCTTGCGGGGGACAGGGGGAAATGAGCAGTTCTTC
CASSLRGTGGNEQFF
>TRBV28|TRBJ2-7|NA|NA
TGTGCCAGCAGACCCGCAGGGGACTACGAGCAGTACTTC
CASRPAGDYEQYF
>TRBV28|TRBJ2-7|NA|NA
TGTGCCAGCAGTTCAGAATGGTACGAGCAGTACTTC
CASSSEWYEQYF
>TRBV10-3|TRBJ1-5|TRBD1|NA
TGTGCCACGCGACAGGGGTTGAATCAGCCCCAGCATTTT
CATRQGLNQPQHF
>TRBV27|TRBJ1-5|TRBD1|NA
TGTGCCAGCAGTTTATGGGGGCAGGGGGGCCAGCCCCAGCATTTT
CASSLWGQGGQPQHF
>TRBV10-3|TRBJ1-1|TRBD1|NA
TGTGCCATCAGGGACAGGTCGAACACTGAAGCTTTCTTT
CAIRDRSNTEAFF
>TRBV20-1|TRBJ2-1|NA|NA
TGCAGTGCTTTGCGCCGTGAGCAGTTCTTC
CSALRREQFF
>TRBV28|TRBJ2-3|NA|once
TGTGCCAGCAGTCCCTCCGGGAGCGGTACAGATACGCAGTATTTT
CASSPSGSGTDTQYF
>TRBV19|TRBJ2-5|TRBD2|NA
TGTGCCAGTAGTATAGGCCAGACTAGCGGGAGTGGTCGAGAGACCCAGTACTTC
CASSIGQTSGSGRETQYF
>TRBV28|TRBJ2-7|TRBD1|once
TGTGCCAGCAGTCCGACAGGGTTCTTGATCTACGAGCAGTACTTC
CASSPTGFLIYEQYF
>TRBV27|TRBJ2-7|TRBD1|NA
TGTGCCAGCAGTTCCGGGCGCAGGGGGCGCTTAGGGAACGAGCAGTACTTC
CASSSGRRGRLGNEQYF
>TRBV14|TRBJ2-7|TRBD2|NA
TGTGCCAGCAGCGTCCGACTAGCGGGAGTTTCCGAGCAGTACTTC
CASSVRLAGVSEQYF
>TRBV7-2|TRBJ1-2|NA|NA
TGTGCCAGCAGCCCCCCCGGCTATGGCTACACCTTC
CASSPPGYGYTF
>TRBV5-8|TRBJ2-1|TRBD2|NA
TGTGCCAGCAGCACTAGCGGGAGGGGAGACAATGAGCAGTTCTTC
CASSTSGRGDNEQFF
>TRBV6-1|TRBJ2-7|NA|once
TGTGCCAGCAGCCCGGGCCGGGCGGGCACCTCGGAGCAGTACTTC
CASSPGRAGTSEQYF